This paragraph reports one T cell receptor beta chain. The antigen remains unidentified. The entirety of the isolated RNA underwent reverse transcription, so expressed TCRB transcripts were sequenced. Clones were read by immunoSEQ multiplex PCR, and TCRdb kept only the in-frame ones, dropping some. Seen here are fewer than 200,000 clones, 10% to 13% observed once, and the top ten hold more than 0.4%. The data stem from a study of beta chain features in type 1 diabetes. Notes on the study in general: When Type 1 diabetes patients were examined, their TCRB CDR3s proved moderately but significantly shorter in all four CD4+ subsets.

The CDR3 sequence is 15 residues long. Trimming stripped 9 bases from V and 0 bases from J, with 15 bases between. The germline CDR1 and CDR2 sequences are MDHEN and SYDVKM. Sequenced input: central memory CD4+ T cells from blood. The TCR was taken from a man aged 25 to 40 with type 1 diabetes. The chain links TRBV28 to TRBJ1-3, with D tentatively TRBD1 (5 bases). Here the CDR3 DNA reads TGTGCCAGGCCGCTAGGGGATCCCTCTGGAAACACCATATATTTT. This codes for CARPLGDPSGNTIYF.